The 23 T cell receptor beta chains below all came from one sample that was sequenced in a study of neurological immune-mediated disorders. One entry per CDR3 protein, called by TCRdb with MiXCR from the 5' RACE reads. The data show some 20,000 distinct CDR3 sequences, around 7.6% seen once. Sequenced input: CD8+ T cells from blood. The receptors here all came from a woman in her thirties with HTLV-1-associated myelopathy (HAM/TSP).

This clonotype was observed at least ten times. The rearrangement links TRBV7-9 to TRBJ1-1; unclear D gene. Between the trimmed V and J ends, which lost 3 bases and 0 bases, there was a span of 5 bases. CDR3 size: 13 residues. Looked up from germline, CDR1 is SEHNR and CDR2 is FQNEAQ (reference sequence). As DNA, the CDR3 is TGTGCCAGCAGCTTTACAGTGAACACTGAAGCTTTCTTT. Its translation: CASSFTVNTEAFF.

This clonotype was counted many times. The chain is built from TRBV7-9 and TRBJ2-3; unclear D gene. Trimming stripped 0 bases from V and 6 bases from J, with 7 bases between. The CDR3 is 13 residues long. Germline V gene sequence: CDR1 SEHNR, CDR2 FQNEAQ (reference sequence). This CDR3 is CASSLAVRDTQYF. The CDR3 region has the DNA TGTGCCAGCAGCTTAGCGGTCCGTGATACGCAGTATTTT.

This clonotype was detected many times. V usage is TRBV10-2 and J usage is TRBJ2-5; the match to TRBD2 covers 7 bases. The germline CDR1 and CDR2 sequences are WSHSY and SAAADI. V lost 6 bases to trimming and J lost 3 bases; unmatched junction nucleotides: 4. The CDR3 consists of 13 residues. DNA of the CDR3: TGCGCCAGCAGCCCTAGCGGTAAAGAGACCCAGTACTTC. It encodes CASSPSGKETQYF.

This clonotype was seen repeatedly, ten times or more. V gene TRBV4-2 combines with J gene TRBJ2-3, with TRBD2 identical over 10 bases. The CDR3 is made up of 15 amino acids. The V gene end was trimmed by 2 bases and the J gene end by 4 bases; junction bases not matched to a gene: 3. Germline-derived CDR1 and CDR2 are LGHNA and YNFKEQ. CDR3 DNA: TGTGCCAGCAGCCAAAGCGGGGGGGCGGCAGATACGCAGTATTTT. Its protein product is CASSQSGGAADTQYF.

This clonotype was found many times. This chain links TRBV27 with TRBJ1-2; 8 nucleotides match TRBD1. The CDR3 runs to 16 residues. Germline assignment: CDR1 MNHEY and CDR2 SMNVEV (reference sequence). Losses at the gene ends were 5 bases for V and 1 base for J; bases not matched to a gene: 9. DNA for the CDR3: TGTGCCAGCAGTCATTCGACAGGGGAGCTTAACTATGGCTACACCTTC. It yields the protein CASSHSTGELNYGYTF.

At least ten counts were recorded for this clonotype. This chain joins TRBV14 and TRBJ2-1; tentatively, D is TRBD2 (6 bases). The length of the CDR3 is 15 residues. Germline loops: CDR1 SGHDN, CDR2 FVKESK. V lost 4 bases, J lost 0 bases, and 10 bases lay in between. This CDR3 reads CASSPGVHSYNEQFF. The CDR3 DNA is TGTGCCAGCAGCCCGGGGGTGCACTCCTACAATGAGCAGTTCTTC.

The rearrangement joins TRBV28 to TRBJ2-3, with 8 bases lining up with TRBD2. Trimming cost V 7 bases and J 1 base; bases outside gene matches: 7. CDR1 and CDR2 from the germline V gene are MDHEN and SYDVKM. The CDR3 has 15 amino acids. As DNA, the CDR3 is TGTGCCAGCACCTTTAGCGGGGAAGGCACAGATACGCAGTATTTT. This codes for CASTFSGEGTDTQYF.

This clonotype was counted at least ten times. The chain uses TRBV19 and TRBJ1-3; D is undetermined. The germline V gene encodes CDR1 LNHDA and CDR2 SQIVND (reference sequence). The CDR3 covers 14 residues. Trimming cost V 5 bases and J 0 bases, with 8 bases left between them. Here the CDR3 DNA reads TGTGCCAGTAGTCCCCACAGCTCTGGAAACACCATATATTTT. Its translation is CASSPHSSGNTIYF.

This clonotype was detected once. The rearrangement uses TRBV7-9 and TRBJ1-1, with 8 nucleotides matching TRBD1. The junction had 15 bases not matched to a gene; V was cut back by 5 bases and J by 1 base. Germline V lookup: CDR1 SEHNR, CDR2 FQNEAQ (reference sequence). CDR3 length equals 18 residues. CDR3 bases: TGTGCCAGCAGCCTAGTCCAAGGCAGGGGGCCGGGGAACACTGAAGCTTTCTTT. Protein: CASSLVQGRGPGNTEAFF.

This clonotype showed up many times. V gene TRBV30 combines with J gene TRBJ2-2; 11 bases match TRBD2. This CDR3 has 18 amino acids. Germline-derived CDR1 and CDR2 are GTSNPN and SVGIG (reference sequence). Trimming cost V 2 bases and J 1 base; bases outside gene matches: 9. CDR3 nucleotides: TGTGCCTGGAGTCCGCTAGCGGGGGGCCCCTTGAACACCGGGGAGCTGTTTTTT. It encodes CAWSPLAGGPLNTGELFF.

This clonotype was recorded many times. The chain couples TRBV6-1 to TRBJ2-7; 9 nucleotides match TRBD1. This CDR3 spans 15 amino acids. The germline gives CDR1 MNHNS, CDR2 SASEGT. The V segment lost 2 bases and the J segment 5 bases; nucleotides outside the gene matches: 7. DNA of the CDR3: TGTGCCAGCAGTGAAAGTGGGACAGGGTGGAACGAGCAGTACTTC. Translating it yields CASSESGTGWNEQYF.

In its sample, this clonotype was seen many times. The CDR3 region has the DNA TGCAGTGCTAGGAGGCGGGGGGCAAGCACAGATACGCAGTATTTT. The encoded protein is CSARRRGASTDTQYF. This chain connects TRBV20-1 to TRBJ2-3; TRBD2 matches at 8 bases. Trimming at V came to 3 bases and at J to 0 bases, leaving 5 bases not matched to a gene. The germline CDR1 and CDR2 sequences are DFQATT and SNEGSKA (reference sequence). This CDR3 region has 15 residues.

In its sample, this clonotype was seen many times. This chain connects TRBV6-6 to TRBJ2-1, with D tentatively TRBD2 (6 bases). Germline-derived CDR1 and CDR2 are MNHNY and SVGAGI (reference sequence). The CDR3 length is 14 residues. Trimming shortened V by 6 bases and J by 5 bases, and 14 bases separated the two germline ends. CDR3 nucleotides: TGTGCCAGCAGCACCGGGGGAGAAGACAATGAGCAGTTCTTC. This translates into CASSTGGEDNEQFF.

This clonotype was seen ten or more times. V gene TRBV19 combines with J gene TRBJ2-1; D remains ambiguous. This CDR3 comprises 12 residues. V lost 3 bases and J 7 bases, leaving 7 bases between the germline ends. The germline V gene has CDR1 LNHDA and CDR2 SQIVND (reference sequence). CDR3 protein: CASSMWGNEQFF. CDR3 in DNA: TGTGCCAGTAGTATGTGGGGTAATGAGCAGTTCTTC. Full variable domain (missing parts from reference TRBV19 and TRBJ2-1): DGGITQSPKYLFRKEGQNVTLSCEQNLNHDAMYWYRQDPGQGLRLIYYSQIVNDFQKGDIAEGYSVSREKKESFPLTVTSAQKNPTAFYLCASSMWGNEQFFGPGTRLTVL.

This clonotype was counted ten times or more. The J gene is TRBJ2-2, the V gene TRBV24-1; a possible D gene is TRBD1 (5 bases). Trimming removed 9 bases at V and 0 bases at J, with 10 bases between. The CDR3 is 14 residues long. Per germline, CDR1 KGHDR and CDR2 SFDVKD. The DNA of the CDR3 is TGTGCCACCCAGGGCAGTACGAACACCGGGGAGCTGTTTTTT. Its translation is CATQGSTNTGELFF.

This clonotype counts as medium-sized. V usage is TRBV20-1 and J usage is TRBJ2-1; TRBD2 matches 15 bases. The CDR3 has 18 amino acids. Germline V gives CDR1 DFQATT, CDR2 SNEGSKA (reference sequence). Trimming at V came to 6 bases and at J to 0 bases, leaving 9 bases not matched to a gene. CDR3 in DNA: TGCAGTGCAAAAAGGGGACTAGCGGGGGGATTCTCCTACAATGAGCAGTTCTTC. Translation: CSAKRGLAGGFSYNEQFF.

The rearrangement uses TRBV5-1 and TRBJ1-6; no clear D. The CDR3 is 17 residues long. The V gene's germline CDR1 is SGHRS and CDR2 YFSETQ. V shed 3 bases and J shed 2 bases, with 15 bases lying between them. The CDR3 loop reads CASSSDRTETYNSPLHF. CDR3 sequence (DNA): TGCGCCAGCAGCTCTGACCGGACGGAAACCTATAATTCACCCCTCCACTTT.

This clonotype was observed at least ten times. The chain is built from TRBV2 and TRBJ1-2; D possibly corresponds to TRBD1 (5 bases). The CDR3 extends over 14 amino acids. Between the trimmed V and J ends, which lost 6 bases and 3 bases, there was a span of 14 bases. From germline, CDR1 is SNHLY and CDR2 FYNNEI. The DNA for the CDR3 is TGTGCCAGCAGGGGGCTGGACACTTACTATGGCTACACCTTC. Translation gives CASRGLDTYYGYTF.

This clonotype was seen at least ten times. The chain recombines TRBV6-1 with TRBJ2-1; no reliable D call. V was clipped by 2 bases and J by 8 bases, with 13 bases between them. Germline loops: CDR1 MNHNS, CDR2 SASEGT. This CDR3 comprises 14 residues. The CDR3 sequence: CASSELSRTDEQFF. The CDR3, as DNA: TGTGCCAGCAGTGAACTCTCCCGTACAGATGAGCAGTTCTTC.

In this sample, this clonotype turned up many times. The chain recombines TRBV11-2 with TRBJ2-1, with TRBD2 as a possible D gene (6 bases). The CDR3 is 12 residues long. The germline V gene encodes CDR1 SGHAT and CDR2 FQNNGV. The V gene lost 3 bases and the J gene lost 7 bases, with 7 bases spanning the gap. The CDR3 coding sequence is TGTGCCAGCAGCTTCCGGGGGAATGAGCAGTTCTTC. This sequence encodes CASSFRGNEQFF.

This clonotype was seen at least ten times. CDR3 protein: CASSLLAGPGGEQFF. CDR3 DNA: TGTGCCAGCAGTTTATTAGCGGGCCCGGGGGGTGAGCAGTTCTTC. The genes are TRBV27 and TRBJ2-1; TRBD2 matches 7 bases. V lost 1 base, J lost 9 bases, and 9 bases stayed unmatched. Germline V CDR1 and CDR2: MNHEY, SMNVEV (reference sequence). CDR3 size: 15 residues.

The V and J genes are TRBV6-5 and TRBJ1-1; TRBD1 might be the D (5 bases). Germline CDR1 is MNHEY and CDR2 is SVGAGI. Trimming shortened V by 4 bases and J by 1 base, and 7 bases separated the two germline ends. The CDR3 is 13 residues long. CDR3 bases: TGTGCCAGCAGTTGGGGACCGAACACTGAAGCTTTCTTT. Encoded protein: CASSWGPNTEAFF.

This clonotype was picked up many times. The V gene is TRBV6-5, the J gene TRBJ2-1, with 8 bases aligning to TRBD1. V shed 2 bases and J 8 bases; nucleotides not matched to a gene: 5. From germline, CDR1 is MNHEY and CDR2 SVGAGI. The CDR3 totals 14 residues. CDR3 sequence (DNA): TGTGCCAGCAGTTACCAGGGGGCTATAGATGAGCAGTTCTTC. Encoded protein: CASSYQGAIDEQFF.